This TCR beta chain was profiled in a study of CD8 T cells in ankylosing spondylitis (dated by TCRdb to 2016 to 2017). General notes on the study: To find TCR variants linked to disease, the study profiled T cell receptor beta repertoires in ankylosing spondylitis patients and healthy donors. The full study cohort was made up of about 24 ankylosing spondylitis patients and 108 healthy donors. Peripheral blood samples were taken, and synovial fluid was additionally collected from ankylosing spondylitis patients. The paper as a whole reports these results and caveats: Some TCR beta motif variants had previously been reported in synovial fluid and blood of reactive arthritis patients, which suggested common disease-initiation mechanisms. A CD8+ phenotype was shown by the disease-linked clones, which were found at relatively low frequencies in peripheral blood. The disease-linked clones were reported as significantly enriched in matched synovial fluid samples from ankylosing spondylitis patients. A TCR beta motif made up of eight or nine highly homologous amino acid variants appeared to be characteristic of blood from ankylosing spondylitis patients.

Sequences MGHRA (CDR1) and YSYEKL (CDR2) are obtained from the germline V gene. V loses 1 base of germline sequence and J loses 10 bases, and the interval between the two ends is 13 bases. From the cysteine up to the phenylalanine, the CDR3 has a length of 14 residues. Just CDR3 DNA is preserved here, 42 bases in frame from base 1. At least ten counts were recorded for this clonotype. The specificity of this receptor is unknown. The record has no base qualities; no much larger clone is one base away. This sample was sequenced with an Illumina HiSeq 2500. TCR beta libraries were prepared by quantitative 5'-RACE with molecular barcodes. On the study's bioinformatics: Disease-linked TCR variants were identified with a new computational method built on a probabilistic model of VDJ rearrangement. The public sequencing data were trimmed at Q25 with fastp and processed into clonotypes with MiXCR by TCRdb, which kept only in-frame beta chains. Every CDR3 protein is listed once, alongside the most common genes and DNA of its rows. These V and J calls are TCRdb output, not the study's own analysis. Counted in this sample were about 240,000 distinct CDR3 sequences; approximately 9% of them appeared once. The ten largest clones capture under 7.5% of the sample.

The TCR comes from a male donor with ankylosing spondylitis or in good health (not recorded which). Sequenced sample: blood, either unsorted or a sorted T cell fraction (not recorded which). The rearrangement joined TRBV4-1 to TRBJ1-4; too little of a D gene remains to name it. The CDR3 has the sequence CASSQGSITGKLFF. The sequenced DNA: TGCGCCAGCAGCCAAGGGTCCATAACGGGAAAACTGTTTTTT.